The 11 T cell receptor beta chains given below trace back to one sample, sequenced in a study of tumor-infiltrating lymphocytes in primary liver carcinoma. Co-extraction yielded RNA and DNA from around 20-30 mg of unsorted bulk tissue. Priming with a constant-region primer yielded TCR beta cDNA from around 540 ng total RNA. Library construction for TCR beta comprised three nested multiplex PCR rounds performed with slightly modified ARM-PCR. A C-beta reverse primer was combined with TRBV1-TRBV30 forward primers in the first two PCR rounds, and each round had around 11 cycles. MiXCR, applied by TCRdb to the multiplex PCR reads, yields one record per CDR3 protein. Here the sample spans 20,000 or so distinct CDR3 sequences, about 84% being singletons. The sample consisted of liver tumor tissue from sampling region 2. The subset: tumor region T2, inferior pole. The source of these receptors is a woman in her thirties with primary liver carcinoma and hepatitis B virus infection.

As concerns this clonotype: A junction end diverges from the germline sequence, so it may reflect a read error. This chain joins TRBV28 and TRBJ1-5, with unresolved D. CDR3 size: 13 residues. The V gene's germline CDR1 is MDHEN and CDR2 SYDVKM. The CDR3 region is CASREVHNRPQHF. The CDR3 nucleotides are TGTGCCAGCAGGGAGGTCCATAATCGGCCCCAGCATTTT.

Concerning this clonotype itself: The junction does not match germline at one end; this may be a read error. V usage is TRBV12-3 or TRBV12-4 and J usage is TRBJ2-1; TRBD2 might be the D (6 bases). The CDR3 has 15 amino acids. In DNA, the CDR3 is TGTGCCAGCACCCTGTCCGTGACTAGAGGACTTGAGCAGTCCTTC. Its translation: CASTLSVTRGLEQSF.

Details on this clonotype: No conserved phenylalanine or tryptophan ends this CDR3, so it is likely a read error. The chain links TRBV6-2 or TRBV6-3 to TRBJ2-1; weak D call: TRBD1 (6 bases). V gave up 10 bases and J gave up 8 bases, with 15 bases separating them. Per germline, CDR1 MNHEY and CDR2 SVGEGT. The length of the CDR3 is 12 residues. CDR3 loop: CANKGRGDEQFL. Written as DNA, the CDR3 is TGTGCCAACAAGGGCAGGGGCGATGAGCAGTTCCTC.

In regard to this clonotype: The CDR3 does not close with the conserved phenylalanine or tryptophan, likely indicating a read error. V usage is TRBV5-4 and J usage is TRBJ1-2; D is unresolved. V lost 4 bases and J 11 bases, leaving 18 bases between the germline ends. CDR3 size: 13 residues. From germline, CDR1 is SGHNT and CDR2 YYREEE (reference sequence). Here the CDR3 reads CASSPFHDCGYTL. The CDR3 bases are TGTGCCAGCAGCCCATTCCACGACTGTGGATACACCCTC.

On this clonotype itself: Germline and junction disagree at one end, which may indicate a read error. The V call is TRBV7-8, the J call TRBJ1-2, with 10 bases lining up with TRBD1. The germline V gene encodes CDR1 SGHVS and CDR2 FQNEAQ. The CDR3 runs 14 residues. The CDR3: CASRSGTGVYGHTF. The CDR3 DNA reads TGTGCCAGCAGGTCCGGGACAGGGGTCTATGGCCACACCTTC. Variable domain in full (rest from reference TRBV7-8 and TRBJ1-2): GAGVSQSPRYKVAKRGQDVALRCDPISGHVSLFWYQQALGQGPEFLTYFQNEAQLDKSGLPSDRFFAERPEGSVSTLKIQRTQQEDSAVYLCASRSGTGVYGHTFGSGTRLTVV.

The chain uses TRBV12-3 or TRBV12-4 and TRBJ2-1, with D perhaps matching TRBD2 (5 bases). Trimming stripped 8 bases from V and 9 bases from J, with 23 bases between. The length of the CDR3 is 15 residues. CDR3 bases: TGTGCCAGCGGCCTGTCCGGAACTAACGGACTTGAGCAGTTCTTC. Translated: CASGLSGTNGLEQFF.

The chain is built from TRBV21-1 and TRBJ2-2; the table's D call, TRBD1, has no DNA check behind it. TRBV21-1 is an annotated pseudogene. This CDR3 is 16 amino acids long. This chain's CDR3 is CASSKKDRVRTGELLF. CDR3 in DNA: TGTGCCAGCAGCAAGAAGGACAGGGTCCGCACCGGGGAGCTCCTTTTT.

With respect to this clonotype: An end of the junction differs from the germline gene, which may be a read error. The chain links TRBV11-2 to TRBJ2-2, with D perhaps TRBD1 (6 bases). Per the germline V gene, CDR1 is SGHAT and CDR2 is FQNNGV. The CDR3 length is 16 residues. CDR3 in amino acids: CASSLTGTWGTGELVF. The CDR3 DNA follows: TGTGCCAGCAGCTTGACCGGGACATGGGGCACCGGGGAGTTGGTTTTT.

Concerning this clonotype itself: One junction end disagrees with the germline gene, perhaps due to a read error. V and J are TRBV10-3 and TRBJ2-1; D not resolved. This CDR3 is 16 amino acids long. Germline V gene lookup returns CDR1 ENHRY and CDR2 SYGVKD. The CDR3 DNA sequence: TGTGTCATCAGTGAGTCGGCAGCAGGAGCCTACAATGAACAGTCCTTC. Translation: CVISESAAGAYNEQSF.

Turning to this clonotype: A read error may produce the germline difference seen at one junction end. The chain uses TRBV12-3 or TRBV12-4 and TRBJ2-1, with D possibly TRBD2 on 7 matching bases. The CDR3 is 19 residues long. CDR3 sequence reads: CASRGAGEGRTGSYNEQFF. The CDR3, as DNA: TGTGCCAGCAGGGGGGCGGGAGAGGGCCGAACCGGCTCCTACAATGAACAGTTCTTC.

This clonotype showed up just once. The junction departs from the called germline gene at one end, perhaps through a read error. V and J are TRBV6-5 and TRBJ2-2, with TRBD2 as a possible D gene (5 bases). CDR1 is MNHEY and CDR2 is SVGAGI in the germline V gene. The CDR3 is 15 amino acids. The CDR3 is CASSPRIGFTGELLF. For the CDR3, the DNA is TGTGCCAGCAGTCCGCGGATAGGATTCACCGGGGAGCTGTTATTT.